The clone carrying this T cell receptor (beta chain) was detected many times. Individuals selected for sequencing had exhibited CD8+CD57+ cell expansion on flow cytometry. This sample stems from a study of CD8+CD57+ T cells in acquired aplastic anemia. On the study more broadly: Sorted CD4+ and CD8+ cells yielded DNA averaging about 2.9 ug.

TCR beta VDJ and CDR3 profiling used genomic DNA as template. TCRdb re-called the reads through MiXCR, storing one row per CDR3 protein. The profile shows around 430,000 distinct CDR3 sequences, around a third of them singletons. The clonotype was recovered from a human donor with aplastic anemia. Sequenced: sorted CD4+, CD8+, or CD8+CD57+ T cells (not recorded which) from PBMCs.

CDR3 in amino acids: CASSARGLNNSPLHF. Here the CDR3 DNA reads TGTGCCAGCAGCGCCAGGGGTCTCAATAATTCACCCCTCCACTTT. The chain couples TRBV13 to TRBJ1-6; weak D call: TRBD1 (6 bases). The CDR3 is 15 amino acids. Looked up from germline, CDR1 is PRHDT and CDR2 is FYEKMQ (reference sequence). Between the trimmed V and J ends, which lost 5 bases and 5 bases, there was a span of 13 bases. Supplemented by reference TRBV13 and TRBJ1-6, the full variable domain reads AAGVIQSPRHLIKEKRETATLKCYPIPRHDTVYWYQQGPGQDPQFLISFYEKMQSDKGSIPDRFSAQQFSDYHSELNMSSLELGDSALYFCASSARGLNNSPLHFGNGTRLTVT.